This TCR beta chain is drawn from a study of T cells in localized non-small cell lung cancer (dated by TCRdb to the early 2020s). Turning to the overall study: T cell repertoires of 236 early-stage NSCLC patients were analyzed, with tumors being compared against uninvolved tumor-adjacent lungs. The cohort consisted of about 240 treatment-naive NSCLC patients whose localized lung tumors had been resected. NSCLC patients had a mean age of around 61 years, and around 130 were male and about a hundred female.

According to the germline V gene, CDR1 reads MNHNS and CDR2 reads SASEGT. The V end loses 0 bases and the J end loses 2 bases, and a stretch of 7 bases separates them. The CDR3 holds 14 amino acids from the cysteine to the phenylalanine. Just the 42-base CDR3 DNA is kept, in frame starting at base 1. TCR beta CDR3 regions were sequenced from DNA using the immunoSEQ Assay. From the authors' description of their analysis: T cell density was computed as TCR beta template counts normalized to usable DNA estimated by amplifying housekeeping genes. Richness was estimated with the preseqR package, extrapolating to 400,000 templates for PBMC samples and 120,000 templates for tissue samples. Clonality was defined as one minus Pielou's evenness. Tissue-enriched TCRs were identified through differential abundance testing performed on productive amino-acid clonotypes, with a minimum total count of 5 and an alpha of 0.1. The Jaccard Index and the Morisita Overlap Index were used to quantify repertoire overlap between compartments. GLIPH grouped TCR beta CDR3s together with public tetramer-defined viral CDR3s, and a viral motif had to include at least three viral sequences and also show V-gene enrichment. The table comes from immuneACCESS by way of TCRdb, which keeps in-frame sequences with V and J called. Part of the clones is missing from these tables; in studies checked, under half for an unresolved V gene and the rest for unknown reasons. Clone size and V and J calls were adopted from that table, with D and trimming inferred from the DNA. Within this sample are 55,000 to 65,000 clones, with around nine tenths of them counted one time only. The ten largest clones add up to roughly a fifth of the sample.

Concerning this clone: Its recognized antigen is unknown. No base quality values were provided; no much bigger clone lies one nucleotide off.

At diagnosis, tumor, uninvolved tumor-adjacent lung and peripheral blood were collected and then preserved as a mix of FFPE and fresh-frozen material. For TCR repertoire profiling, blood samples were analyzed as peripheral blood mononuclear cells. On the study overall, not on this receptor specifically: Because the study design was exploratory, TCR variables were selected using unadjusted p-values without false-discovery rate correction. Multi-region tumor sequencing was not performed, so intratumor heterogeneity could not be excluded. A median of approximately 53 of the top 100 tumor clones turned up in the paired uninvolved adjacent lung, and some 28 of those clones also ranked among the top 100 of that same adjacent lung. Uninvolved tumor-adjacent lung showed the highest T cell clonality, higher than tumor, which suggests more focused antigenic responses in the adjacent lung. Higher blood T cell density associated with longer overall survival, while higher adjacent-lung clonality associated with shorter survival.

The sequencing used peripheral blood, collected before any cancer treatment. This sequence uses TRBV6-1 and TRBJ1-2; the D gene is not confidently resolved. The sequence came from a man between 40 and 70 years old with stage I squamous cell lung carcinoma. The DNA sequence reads TGTGCCAGCAGTGAAGCGTGGCAGAACTATGGCTACACCTTC. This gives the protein CASSEAWQNYGYTF.